Shown below are 21 T cell receptor beta chains from a single sample sequenced in a study of blood T cell repertoires in COVID-19. The method was immunoSEQ multiplex PCR; TCRdb's version includes in-frame clones alone and lacks a portion of them. Among a few hundred thousand clones, about 79% were seen once, and the ten largest hold about 1.3%. Material for sequencing was PBMCs or T cells enriched from blood (not recorded which). All receptors derive from a woman in her thirties or forties with acute COVID-19.

This chain connects TRBV7-9 to TRBJ2-1; D remains ambiguous. V was pared by 1 base and J by 7 bases, with 8 bases between. The germline V gene has CDR1 SEHNR and CDR2 FQNEAQ (reference sequence). The CDR3 loop spans 13 amino acids. The CDR3 region has the DNA TGTGCCAGCAGCTTAGATACAAGTAATGAGCAGTTCTTC. Protein sequence: CASSLDTSNEQFF.

The chain carries TRBV24-1 and TRBJ2-2; 7 nucleotides match TRBD2. CDR1 is KGHDR and CDR2 is SFDVKD in the germline V gene. V lost 7 bases and J lost 3; bases outside the gene matches: 7. This CDR3 comprises 15 residues. The DNA for the CDR3 is TGTGCCACCAGCTCAGCGGGAACCCACACCGGGGAGCTGTTTTTT. It specifies CATSSAGTHTGELFF.

V gene TRBV28 combines with J gene TRBJ1-1, with 7 positions matching TRBD1. Looked up from germline, CDR1 is MDHEN and CDR2 is SYDVKM. V was clipped by 6 bases and J by 2 bases; unmatched bases: 6. The CDR3 is 14 residues long. CDR3 coding DNA: TGTGCCAGCAGCCCACAGGGGCCTAACACTGAAGCTTTCTTT. Residues: CASSPQGPNTEAFF.

This clone was picked up one time. V usage is TRBV10-3 and J usage is TRBJ1-1; 8 bases line up with TRBD1. Germline CDR1 and CDR2: ENHRY and SYGVKD. CDR3 length equals 15 residues. Losses at the gene ends were 3 bases for V and 1 base for J; bases not matched to a gene: 4. CDR3 loop: CAISDGQGGNTEAFF. CDR3 bases: TGTGCCATCAGTGACGGACAGGGAGGGAACACTGAAGCTTTCTTT.

In this sample, this clone turned up once. The V gene is TRBV20-1, the J gene TRBJ2-1, with 8 nucleotides matching TRBD2. This CDR3 is 10 amino acids long. V lost 7 bases and J lost 7; bases outside the gene matches: 0. Germline-derived CDR1 and CDR2 are DFQATT and SNEGSKA (reference sequence). CDR3 region: CSGGGNEQFF. CDR3 bases: TGCAGTGGCGGGGGGAATGAGCAGTTCTTC.

The V and J genes are TRBV24-1 and TRBJ1-5; 7 bases are a match to TRBD1. With 2 bases clipped from V and 3 bases from J, the junction kept 6 bases outside the gene matches. The CDR3 is 16 amino acids. The V gene's germline CDR1 is KGHDR and CDR2 SFDVKD. CDR3 nucleotides: TGTGCCACCAGTGATTCACAGGGGTTTTACAATCAGCCCCAGCATTTT. Its translation: CATSDSQGFYNQPQHF.

The V call is TRBV10-3, the J call TRBJ2-7; TRBD1 might be the D (5 bases). The CDR3 length is 14 residues. The germline CDR1 and CDR2 sequences are ENHRY and SYGVKD. The V gene lost 3 bases and the J gene lost 2 bases, with 11 bases spanning the gap. The CDR3 spells CAISEVQVTYEQYF. The CDR3 DNA reads as TGTGCCATCAGTGAAGTACAGGTGACCTACGAGCAGTACTTC.

This clone was seen only once. The gene calls are TRBV5-6 and TRBJ2-2, with 8 bases fitting TRBD1. The germline CDR1 and CDR2 sequences are SGHDT and YYEEEE. J was trimmed by 5 bases and V by 5 bases; bases with no gene match: 14. The CDR3 is made up of 17 amino acids. The CDR3, as DNA: TGTGCCAGCAGTTTTGGAAACAGGGGGTCTTATACCGGGGAGCTGTTTTTT. Amino acid sequence: CASSFGNRGSYTGELFF.

In this sample, this clone turned up a few times. The rearrangement joins TRBV7-3 to TRBJ2-3; possible D gene TRBD2, 5 bases. The CDR3 loop spans 15 amino acids. The ends were cut back, 4 bases at V and 5 bases at J, with 16 bases in the middle. Germline assignment: CDR1 SGHTA and CDR2 FQGTGA. The CDR3 sequence is CASSSRDSSGDTQYF. As DNA, the CDR3 is TGTGCCAGCAGCTCCCGGGATTCCTCAGGAGATACGCAGTATTTT.

This chain connects TRBV9 to TRBJ2-1, with TRBD2 identical over 7 bases. V lost 4 bases and J lost 9; bases outside the gene matches: 7. CDR3 length: 13 residues. CDR1 and CDR2 (germline): SGDLS, YYNGEE. The CDR3 DNA reads as TGTGCCAGCAGCCGTAGCGGGTCGGGTGAGCAGTTCTTC. It encodes CASSRSGSGEQFF. Based on the CDR3 plus reference TRBV9 and TRBJ2-1, the full variable domain is DSGVTQTPKHLITATGQRVTLRCSPRSGDLSVYWYQQSLDQGLQFLIQYYNGEERAKGNILERFSAQQFPDLHSELNLSSLELGDSALYFCASSRSGSGEQFFGPGTRLTVL.

The rearrangement joins TRBV2 to TRBJ2-7, with TRBD1 matching 7 bases. J was trimmed by 6 bases and V by 6 bases; bases with no gene match: 5. CDR3 length: 12 amino acids. Germline V gene lookup returns CDR1 SNHLY and CDR2 FYNNEI. The CDR3 region has the DNA TGTGCCAGCAGGACGGGACAGAGCGAGCAGTACTTC. Its translation: CASRTGQSEQYF. Complete variable domain (other parts from reference TRBV2 and TRBJ2-7): EPEVTQTPSHQVTQMGQEVILRCVPISNHLYFYWYRQILGQKVEFLVSFYNNEISEKSEIFDDQFSVERPDGSNFTLKIRSTKLEDSAMYFCASRTGQSEQYFGPGTRLTVT.

The V call is TRBV9, the J call TRBJ1-1; TRBD1 is a possible D gene (6 bases). The CDR3 loop spans 14 amino acids. V was clipped by 3 bases and J by 3 bases, with 12 bases between them. The germline V gene has CDR1 SGDLS and CDR2 YYNGEE. In DNA form, the CDR3 reads TGTGCCAGCAGCGCGCACAGGGTCGACACTGAAGCTTTCTTT. Encoded protein: CASSAHRVDTEAFF. The full variable domain, rest sourced from reference TRBV9 and TRBJ1-1, is DSGVTQTPKHLITATGQRVTLRCSPRSGDLSVYWYQQSLDQGLQFLIQYYNGEERAKGNILERFSAQQFPDLHSELNLSSLELGDSALYFCASSAHRVDTEAFFGQGTRLTVV.

This chain links TRBV7-9 with TRBJ2-7; weak D call: TRBD2 (6 bases). Germline CDR1 and CDR2: SEHNR and FQNEAQ (reference sequence). CDR3 size: 15 residues. V was cut by 1 base and J by 0 bases, with 10 bases left in between. CDR3 sequence reads: CASSLGDSSSYEQYF. The CDR3 bases are TGTGCCAGCAGCTTAGGGGACTCGAGCTCCTACGAGCAGTACTTC.

This rearrangement joins TRBV7-6 to TRBJ2-7; D not resolved. The CDR3 sequence is 9 residues long. Trimming shortened V by 5 bases and J by 7 bases, and 3 bases separated the two germline ends. Germline-derived CDR1 and CDR2 are SGHVS and FNYEAQ. CDR3 region: CASSIEQYF. CDR3 coding DNA: TGTGCCAGCAGCATAGAGCAGTACTTC.

The chain uses TRBV7-3 and TRBJ2-1; tentative D call: TRBD1 (5 bases). The CDR3 extends over 13 amino acids. CDR1 and CDR2 (germline): SGHTA, FQGTGA. Trimming stripped 2 bases from V and 3 bases from J, with 5 bases between. The DNA of the CDR3 is TGTGCCAGCAGCTTACAGGGCTACAATGAGCAGTTCTTC. This codes for CASSLQGYNEQFF.

The chain combines TRBV29-1 with TRBJ2-6, with a possible D match to TRBD2 (5 bases). Between the trimmed V and J ends, which lost 3 bases and 3 bases, there was a span of 6 bases. The CDR3 is 13 residues long. Looked up from germline, CDR1 is SQVTM and CDR2 is ANQGSEA. CDR3 sequence reads: CSVEGSGANVLTF. CDR3 bases: TGCAGCGTTGAGGGGAGTGGGGCCAACGTCCTGACTTTC.

This clone was detected once. The CDR3 sequence is CASSQYRAGANVLTF. The CDR3 nucleotides read TGTGCCAGCAGTCAATACAGGGCTGGGGCCAACGTCCTGACTTTC. The chain combines TRBV27 with TRBJ2-6; possibly TRBD1 for D (6 bases). The CDR3 spans 15 residues. In germline, CDR1 is MNHEY, CDR2 SMNVEV (reference sequence). V lost 5 bases and J lost 2, with 10 bases in between.

This clone was seen more than once but under ten times. The chain carries TRBV30 and TRBJ2-6, with D perhaps TRBD1 (6 bases). Germline V CDR1 and CDR2: GTSNPN, SVGIG (reference sequence). V lost 0 bases and J 4 bases, leaving 25 bases between the germline ends. This CDR3 is built from 20 residues. The CDR3 region is CAWSVQFYRDLSRGANVLTF. The CDR3 DNA sequence: TGTGCCTGGAGTGTACAGTTTTACAGGGATTTGAGCAGGGGGGCCAACGTCCTGACTTTC.

The chain recombines TRBV19 with TRBJ2-1; D may be TRBD2 (5 bases). From germline, CDR1 is LNHDA and CDR2 SQIVND (reference sequence). This CDR3 is 15 amino acids long. V was clipped by 7 bases and J by 0 bases, with 13 bases between them. In DNA, the CDR3 is TGTGCCAGTATCGCGAGAGGGAGCTCCTACAATGAGCAGTTCTTC. This translates into CASIARGSSYNEQFF.

The rearrangement links TRBV4-1 to TRBJ2-3; 7 bases are a match to TRBD2. This CDR3 has 17 residues. The trim removed 4 bases at V and 2 bases at J, leaving 12 bases unmatched. Germline CDR1 reads MGHRA; CDR2 reads YSYEKL. In DNA form, the CDR3 reads TGCGCCAGCAGCCGGTGGGGTGGCGGGGGAGTCACAGATACGCAGTATTTT. Translating it yields CASSRWGGGGVTDTQYF.

As DNA, the CDR3 is TGTGCCTGGACTCCCAGCTTGGGAGCGGAGCAGTACTTC. Its protein is CAWTPSLGAEQYF. V gene TRBV30 combines with J gene TRBJ2-7; a possible D gene is TRBD2 (5 bases). The CDR3 loop spans 13 amino acids. The germline gives CDR1 GTSNPN, CDR2 SVGIG (reference sequence). Trimming removed 4 bases at V and 7 bases at J, with 17 bases between. Together with reference TRBV30 and TRBJ2-7, the CDR3 gives the full variable domain: SQTIHQWPATLVQPVGSPLSLECTVEGTSNPNLYWYRQAAGRGLQLLFYSVGIGQISSEVPQNLSASRPQDRQFILSSKKLLLSDSGFYLCAWTPSLGAEQYFGPGTRLTVT.